Presented here are 30 T cell receptor beta chains from one specimen sequenced in a study of OX40 agonist ivuxolimab in advanced cancers. Sequenced by immunoSEQ multiplex PCR; TCRdb stores in-frame clones only, minus some. The sample holds roughly 68,000 clones, about 79% seen once. Here the sequenced sample was CD4+ or CD8+ T cells sorted from blood, taken in a trial of the OX40 agonist ivuxolimab. Receptors were obtained from an adult with an advanced solid tumor such as melanoma, head and neck, liver or kidney cancer.

In this sample, this clone turned up a few times. The chain joins TRBV27 to TRBJ1-1; 7 nucleotides line up with TRBD1. The junction had 15 bases not matched to a gene; V was cut back by 1 base and J by 1 base. Germline V gives CDR1 MNHEY, CDR2 SMNVEV (reference sequence). This CDR3 contains 19 residues. The CDR3 nucleotides read TGTGCCAGCAGTTTATACAGGACAGGCCTCCGTTTCCAGAACACTGAAGCTTTCTTT. Translating gives CASSLYRTGLRFQNTEAFF.

The genes are TRBV7-2 and TRBJ2-7; no clear D. V lost 11 bases to trimming and J lost 5 bases, with 16 bases between them. The germline CDR1 and CDR2 sequences are SGHTA and FQGNSA. The CDR3 contains 12 residues. This CDR3 is CASGRWSNEQYF. CDR3 DNA: TGTGCCTCCGGCCGGTGGAGTAACGAGCAGTACTTC.

The V call is TRBV27, the J call TRBJ1-2; TRBD1 matches 11 bases. CDR3 length: 14 amino acids. The J segment lost 7 bases and the V segment lost 4 bases, leaving 5 bases of the junction unmatched. CDR1 and CDR2 (germline): MNHEY, SMNVEV (reference sequence). The CDR3 loop is CASSSDRGRAGYTF. The CDR3 region has the DNA TGTGCCAGCAGTTCGGACAGGGGGCGGGCTGGCTACACCTTC.

The J gene is TRBJ1-4, the V gene TRBV15; unclear D gene. Trimming shortened V by 1 base and J by 5 bases, and 5 bases separated the two germline ends. The germline gives CDR1 LNHNV, CDR2 YYDKDF (reference sequence). This CDR3 has 13 amino acids. The CDR3 loop reads CATSRGINEKLFF. The CDR3 DNA is TGTGCCACCAGCAGAGGGATAAATGAAAAACTGTTTTTT.

To note about this clone: One base away lies a much larger clone, so this may be a sequencing read error. This chain links TRBV19 with TRBJ2-1; 7 nucleotides match TRBD2. The CDR3 spans 16 residues. Germline V lookup: CDR1 LNHDA, CDR2 SQIVND (reference sequence). The V gene end was trimmed by 4 bases and the J gene end by 9 bases; junction bases not matched to a gene: 15. In nucleotides, the CDR3 is TGTGCCAGTAGTAAACTAGCGAGAGATAATACGGGTGAGCAGTTCTTC. It yields the protein CASSKLARDNTGEQFF. Using reference TRBV19 and TRBJ2-1 for the parts outside the CDR3, the full variable domain is DGGITQSPKYLFRKEGQNVTLSCEQNLNHDAMYWYRQDPGQGLRLIYYSQIVNDFQKGDIAEGYSVSREKKESFPLTVTSAQKNPTAFYLCASSKLARDNTGEQFFGPGTRLTVL.

The rearrangement links TRBV5-6 to TRBJ2-7; 9 bases fit TRBD2. Losses at the gene ends were 3 bases for V and 3 bases for J; bases not matched to a gene: 4. Germline CDR1 and CDR2: SGHDT and YYEEEE. The CDR3 loop spans 14 amino acids. CDR3 sequence reads: CASSSLAGNYEQYF. The CDR3, as DNA: TGTGCCAGCAGCTCGCTAGCGGGAAACTACGAGCAGTACTTC.

The V and J genes are TRBV25-1 and TRBJ2-1, with 11 bases fitting TRBD2. The germline gives CDR1 MGHDK, CDR2 SYGVNS. V dropped 6 bases and J dropped 4; count of bases not matched to a gene: 14. CDR3 length: 18 residues. The CDR3 reads CASSEASGRIPSYNEQFF. The CDR3 region has the DNA TGTGCCAGCAGCGAAGCTAGCGGGAGGATCCCCTCATACAATGAGCAGTTCTTC.

The chain joins TRBV19 to TRBJ1-5, with D uncertain. Germline assignment: CDR1 LNHDA and CDR2 SQIVND (reference sequence). The V end lost 7 bases, the J end lost 2 bases, and 9 bases lay between the germline ends. The CDR3 loop spans 13 amino acids. CDR3 region: CASNERGNQPQHF. The CDR3 nucleotides read TGTGCCAGTAATGAGAGGGGCAATCAGCCCCAGCATTTT.

The chain combines TRBV5-5 with TRBJ1-4; TRBD1 matches 12 bases. Germline-derived CDR1 and CDR2 are SGHKS and YYEKEE (reference sequence). The J segment lost 10 bases and the V segment lost 6 bases, leaving 7 bases of the junction unmatched. The CDR3 has 14 residues. The CDR3 bases are TGTGCCAGCAAGACCGGGACAGGGGGCGGAAAACTGTTTTTT. Translating gives CASKTGTGGGKLFF.

This sequence joins TRBV29-1 and TRBJ2-7; 11 bases line up with TRBD1. Germline V gene data show CDR1 as SQVTM and CDR2 as ANQGSEA. Trimming took 6 bases from V and 6 from J; bases not matched to a gene: 7. This CDR3 is built from 13 residues. The CDR3 protein is CSVGQGGFLEQYF. The DNA for the CDR3 is TGCAGCGTGGGACAGGGGGGTTTTCTCGAGCAGTACTTC.

This chain uses TRBV6-5 with TRBJ2-7, with D maybe TRBD1 (5 bases). Trimming removed 5 bases at V and 3 bases at J, with 11 bases between. This CDR3 is built from 13 residues. Looked up from germline, CDR1 is MNHEY and CDR2 is SVGAGI. The CDR3 region has the DNA TGTGCCAGCAGTAGCAGGGTTGGCTACGAGCAGTACTTC. Protein product: CASSSRVGYEQYF.

The CDR3, as DNA: TGCGCCAGCCATTGGGGCAGTCGCAACACTGAAGCTTTCTTT. It translates to CASHWGSRNTEAFF. This chain links TRBV10-1 with TRBJ1-1, with TRBD1 as a possible D gene (5 bases). The CDR3 consists of 14 residues. From germline, CDR1 is WNHNN and CDR2 SYGVQD (reference sequence). Trimming cost V 8 bases and J 2 bases, with 15 bases left between them.

V and J are TRBV18 and TRBJ1-3; D is ambiguous. The ends were cut back, 3 bases at V and 0 bases at J, with 9 bases in the middle. The CDR3 runs 15 residues. Germline values: CDR1 KGHSH, CDR2 LQKENI. The CDR3 coding sequence is TGTGCCAGCTCACCTTCGAAACTCTCTGGAAACACCATATATTTT. Amino acids: CASSPSKLSGNTIYF. The full variable domain, in which reference TRBV18 and TRBJ1-3 provide the parts outside the CDR3, is NAGVMQNPRHLVRRRGQEARLRCSPMKGHSHVYWYRQLPEEGLKFMVYLQKENIIDESGMPKERFSAEFPKEGPSILRIQQVVRGDSAAYFCASSPSKLSGNTIYFGEGSWLTVV.

The chain employs TRBV5-1 and TRBJ2-3; the D is unclear. CDR1 is SGHRS and CDR2 is YFSETQ in the germline V gene. The length of the CDR3 is 13 residues. Deletions cut 3 bases from V and 2 bases from J, with 7 bases between. The CDR3 spells CASSYTATDTQYF. The CDR3 DNA follows: TGCGCCAGCAGCTATACAGCCACAGATACGCAGTATTTT.

The chain combines TRBV28 with TRBJ1-5; possibly TRBD1 for D (6 bases). CDR3 length: 14 amino acids. Germline V gene lookup returns CDR1 MDHEN and CDR2 SYDVKM. Trimming shortened V by 6 bases and J by 7 bases, and 16 bases separated the two germline ends. Here the CDR3 reads CASRGGGTGQPQHF. The DNA of the CDR3 is TGTGCCAGCAGGGGGGGCGGGACGGGGCAGCCCCAGCATTTT.

The J gene is TRBJ2-7, the V gene TRBV28; 7 bases fit TRBD2. Germline V lookup: CDR1 MDHEN, CDR2 SYDVKM. Unmatched junction bases numbered 9, after V lost 3 bases and J lost 1 base. The CDR3 runs to 16 residues. This chain's CDR3 is CASSFHLAALSYEQYF. CDR3 nucleotide sequence: TGTGCCAGCAGTTTCCATCTAGCGGCCCTTTCCTACGAGCAGTACTTC.

The V call is TRBV6-6, the J call TRBJ2-1; 7 positions match TRBD2. CDR3 size: 16 residues. V trimming: 1 base; J trimming: 8 bases; junction bases outside the gene matches: 11. The germline gives CDR1 MNHNY, CDR2 SVGAGI (reference sequence). CDR3 sequence (DNA): TGTGCCAGCAGTTACTGGGGCGGGAGCCGGGGCGATGAGCAGTTCTTC. Its translation: CASSYWGGSRGDEQFF.

There are a few counts of this clone. The chain is built from TRBV13 and TRBJ2-7, with 9 bases matching TRBD2. Germline assignment: CDR1 PRHDT and CDR2 FYEKMQ (reference sequence). This CDR3 is 15 amino acids long. Germline trimming cut 6 bases from V and 0 bases from J; bases unmatched to any gene: 6. The CDR3 is CASSFRTSVSYEQYF. The CDR3 DNA reads TGTGCCAGCAGTTTCCGGACTAGCGTCTCCTACGAGCAGTACTTC.

J is TRBJ1-1 and V is TRBV6-5; D is perhaps TRBD1 (5 bases). Germline values: CDR1 MNHEY, CDR2 SVGAGI. Trimming removed 3 bases at V and 1 base at J, with 6 bases between. The CDR3 is 13 amino acids. The DNA for the CDR3 is TGTGCCAGCAGTTATGGACAGAACACTGAAGCTTTCTTT. Its protein product is CASSYGQNTEAFF.

This chain joins TRBV18 and TRBJ2-2; D uncertain. Germline V gene sequence: CDR1 KGHSH, CDR2 LQKENI. There are 16 residues in the CDR3. The V gene lost 3 bases and the J gene lost 0 bases, with 11 bases spanning the gap. The CDR3 DNA sequence: TGTGCCAGCTCACCCGGCCAACAACCGAACACCGGGGAGCTGTTTTTT. The encoded protein is CASSPGQQPNTGELFF. Full variable domain (rest looked up from reference TRBV18 and TRBJ2-2): NAGVMQNPRHLVRRRGQEARLRCSPMKGHSHVYWYRQLPEEGLKFMVYLQKENIIDESGMPKERFSAEFPKEGPSILRIQQVVRGDSAAYFCASSPGQQPNTGELFFGEGSRLTVL.

The chain has TRBV11-2 and TRBJ2-7; D gene ambiguous. CDR3 length: 12 amino acids. V was cut by 0 bases and J by 3 bases, with 3 bases left in between. From germline, CDR1 is SGHAT and CDR2 FQNNGV. The CDR3 region is CASSLDNYEQYF. CDR3 coding DNA: TGTGCCAGCAGCTTAGACAACTACGAGCAGTACTTC.

The V and J genes are TRBV5-6 and TRBJ2-1; the D is unclear. V was clipped by 2 bases and J by 0 bases, with 9 bases between them. The CDR3 loop spans 15 amino acids. CDR1 is SGHDT and CDR2 is YYEEEE in the germline V gene. CDR3 nucleotides: TGTGCCAGCAGCTTTGAGTTAAGCTCCTACAATGAGCAGTTCTTC. Its translation is CASSFELSSYNEQFF.

The count of this clone is one. No conserved phenylalanine or tryptophan is present at the end of the CDR3, so a read error is the likely explanation. It is unclear where the CDR3 begins or ends on the DNA, so no DNA is shown, and the CDR3 is as TCRdb lists it. The chain is built from TRBV15 and TRBJ2-7; the table's D call, TRBD1, was not checked against the DNA. Germline V CDR1 and CDR2: LNHNV, YYDKDF (reference sequence). 9 amino acids form the CDR3, both terminal residues included. The CDR3 here is CATSREVAP.

The chain carries TRBV5-4 and TRBJ2-6, with no clear D. This CDR3 contains 16 residues. V was pared by 1 base and J by 1 base, with 9 bases between. CDR1 is SGHNT, CDR2 YYREEE, per germline (reference sequence). CDR3 nucleotide sequence: TGTGCCAGCAGCTTGACCGGGCGTTCTGGGGCCAACGTCCTGACTTTC. This sequence encodes CASSLTGRSGANVLTF.

This chain connects TRBV7-3 to TRBJ2-3; 8 nucleotides align to TRBD1. The germline V gene has CDR1 SGHTA and CDR2 FQGTGA. This CDR3 region has 14 residues. The junction had 6 bases not matched to a gene; V was cut back by 4 bases and J by 6 bases. The CDR3 sequence: CASSSTGVGDTQYF. DNA of the CDR3: TGTGCCAGCAGCTCGACAGGGGTTGGGGATACGCAGTATTTT. The whole variable domain, filled in from reference TRBV7-3 and TRBJ2-3, reads GAGVSQTPSNKVTEKGKYVELRCDPISGHTALYWYRQSLGQGPEFLIYFQGTGAADDSGLPNDRFFAVRPEGSVSTLKIQRTERGDSAVYLCASSSTGVGDTQYFGPGTRLTVL.

The V and J genes are TRBV6-6 and TRBJ2-2; no clear D. The germline gives CDR1 MNHNY, CDR2 SVGAGI (reference sequence). V dropped 6 bases and J dropped 2 bases, with 4 bases sitting between them. CDR3 size: 12 residues. As DNA, the CDR3 is TGTGCCAGCAGCGTCAACACCGGGGAGCTGTTTTTT. It yields the protein CASSVNTGELFF.

The chain combines TRBV6-5 with TRBJ1-1; D might be TRBD1 (5 bases). Germline assignment: CDR1 MNHEY and CDR2 SVGAGI. Trimming took 5 bases from V and 4 from J, leaving 14 bases between them. CDR3 size: 14 residues. The CDR3 spells CASSPGYSGTEAFF. Written as DNA, the CDR3 is TGTGCCAGCAGTCCAGGGTATTCGGGCACTGAAGCTTTCTTT.

The V call is TRBV7-9, the J call TRBJ2-4; TRBD2 might be the D (6 bases). The V gene's germline CDR1 is SEHNR and CDR2 FQNEAQ (reference sequence). The V end was cut by 1 base, the J end by 0 bases, with 7 bases between. CDR3 size: 15 residues. CDR3 bases: TGTGCCAGCAGCTTAGGGGGACTAGCCAAAAACATTCAGTACTTC. Protein sequence: CASSLGGLAKNIQYF.

The chain recombines TRBV15 with TRBJ2-7; TRBD2 aligns across 16 bases. The V segment lost 1 base and the J segment 9 bases; nucleotides outside the gene matches: 12. In germline, CDR1 is LNHNV, CDR2 YYDKDF (reference sequence). The length of the CDR3 is 18 residues. The CDR3 DNA follows: TGTGCCACCAGCAGAGGGGGACTAGCGGGAGGGCTCCCTCCCCGGCAGTACTTC. Translation gives CATSRGGLAGGLPPRQYF.

Only one count was recorded for this clone. Here the CDR3 reads CASSRTGGNEKLFF. In DNA form, the CDR3 reads TGTGCCAGCAGCAGGACAGGGGGTAATGAAAAACTGTTTTTT. The rearrangement links TRBV28 to TRBJ1-4; 10 positions match TRBD1. CDR1 is MDHEN and CDR2 is SYDVKM in the germline V gene. J lost 4 bases, V lost 6 bases, and 2 bases had no gene match. CDR3 length: 14 amino acids.